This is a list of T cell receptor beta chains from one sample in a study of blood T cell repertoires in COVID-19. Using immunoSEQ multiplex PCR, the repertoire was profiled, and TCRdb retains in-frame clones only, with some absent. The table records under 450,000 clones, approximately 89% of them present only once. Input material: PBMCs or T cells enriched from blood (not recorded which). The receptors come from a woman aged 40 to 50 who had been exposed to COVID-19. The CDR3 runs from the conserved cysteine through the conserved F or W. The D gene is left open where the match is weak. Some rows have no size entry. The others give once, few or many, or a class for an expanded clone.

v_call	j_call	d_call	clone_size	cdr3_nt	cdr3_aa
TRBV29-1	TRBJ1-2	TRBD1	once	TGCAGCGTCGCCTCCGGGACAGGAACCTATGGCTACACCTTC	CSVASGTGTYGYTF
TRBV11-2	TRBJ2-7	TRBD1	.	TGTGCCAGCAGCCCTGGGACAGGGAGTTTGTCAGTGTTCTACGAGCAGTACTTC	CASSPGTGSLSVFYEQYF
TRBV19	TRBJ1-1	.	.	TGTGCCTGCAGAGGGGGGGCGCATATTGAAGCTTTCTTT	CACRGGAHIEAFF
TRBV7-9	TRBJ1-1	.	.	TGTGCCAGCAGCTCCTGGGGAGGCGGCACTGAAGCTTTCTTT	CASSSWGGGTEAFF
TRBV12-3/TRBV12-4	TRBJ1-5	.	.	TGTGCCAGCAGTTTAAGGTGGGCTCAGCCCCAGCATTTT	CASSLRWAQPQHF
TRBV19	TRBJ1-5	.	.	TGTGCCAGTAGTCACCGCGGGGGAGTAGGACAGCCCCAGCATTTT	CASSHRGGVGQPQHF
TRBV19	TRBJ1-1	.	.	TGTGCCAGTAGTATCATCAGGGCGAACACTGAAGCTTTCTTT	CASSIIRANTEAFF
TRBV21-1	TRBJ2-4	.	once	TGTGCCAGCAGCAAAGAAGGTTTAGGCAGGCACCAAAACATTCAGTACTTC	CASSKEGLGRHQNIQYF
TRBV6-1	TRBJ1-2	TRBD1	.	TGTGCCAGCAGTGACCCGAGGACAGGGAGCTACTATGGCTACACCTTC	CASSDPRTGSYYGYTF
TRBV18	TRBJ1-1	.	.	TGTGCCAGCTCACTCAGGGCAGCTGAAGCTTTCTTT	CASSLRAAEAFF
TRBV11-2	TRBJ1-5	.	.	TGTGCCAGCAGCCTCAGGGGCAATCAGCCCCAGCATTTT	CASSLRGNQPQHF
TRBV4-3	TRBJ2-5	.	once	TGCGCCAGCAGCCAAGGGCAGGGTAGGGGAGAGACCCAGTACTTC	CASSQGQGRGETQYF
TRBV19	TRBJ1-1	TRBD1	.	TGTGCCAGTAGTGATTCGACAGGGAGAACTGAAGCTTTCTTT	CASSDSTGRTEAFF
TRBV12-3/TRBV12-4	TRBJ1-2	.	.	TGTGCCAGCAGTTTAGTACTGCCCCCCGGCTACACCTTC	CASSLVLPPGYTF
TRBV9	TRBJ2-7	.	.	TGTGCCAGCAGCACACAGACGCGGGACGACTACGAGCAGTACTTC	CASSTQTRDDYEQYF
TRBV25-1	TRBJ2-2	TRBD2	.	TGTGCCAGCAAGTCGGCGGGAGCGGGGGAGCTGTTTTTT	CASKSAGAGELFF
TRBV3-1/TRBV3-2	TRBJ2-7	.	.	TGTGCCAGCAGCCAAGCCGACAGGTCCGAGCAGTACTTC	CASSQADRSEQYF
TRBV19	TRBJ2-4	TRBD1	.	TGTGCCAGTAGTCCTGACAGGGGGGATGGCGGGGACATTCAGTACTTC	CASSPDRGDGGDIQYF
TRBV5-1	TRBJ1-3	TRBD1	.	TGCGCCAGCAGCTCCGGGACAGGTCGATCCACCATATATTTT	CASSSGTGRSTIYF
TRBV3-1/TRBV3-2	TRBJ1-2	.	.	TGTGCCAGCAGCCAAGGACGCACCTTCTCGGGGGGCTACACCTTC	CASSQGRTFSGGYTF
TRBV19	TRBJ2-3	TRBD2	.	TGTGCCAGTAGACCCCGGCCGGGACTAGCGGGGCCTAGCACAGATACGCAGTATTTT	CASRPRPGLAGPSTDTQYF
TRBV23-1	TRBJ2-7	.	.	TGCGCCAGCAGTCAAGACCAGGGCACGGGGGTTTGGTCATGGGACGAGCAGTACTTC	CASSQDQGTGVWSWDEQYF
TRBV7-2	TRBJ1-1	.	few	TGTGCCAGCAGCTTAAAAATTACAGTGAACACTGAAGCTTTCTTT	CASSLKITVNTEAFF
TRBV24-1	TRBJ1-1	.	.	TGTGCCACCAGTGCGGGCAGGGGAGCTTTCTTT	CATSAGRGAFF
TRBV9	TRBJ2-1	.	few	TGTGCCAGCAGCGTCGGTCCTCCGAACAATGAGCAGTTCTTC	CASSVGPPNNEQFF
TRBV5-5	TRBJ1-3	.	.	TGTGCCAGCAGCTGGGGGGACCCTAGCTCTGGAAACACCATATATTTT	CASSWGDPSSGNTIYF
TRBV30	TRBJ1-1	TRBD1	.	TGTGCCTGGAAGGACAGGGGAGGGACTGAAGCTTTCTTT	CAWKDRGGTEAFF
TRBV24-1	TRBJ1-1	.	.	TGTGCCACCAGTGACACAGGGAGCACTGAAGCTTTCTTT	CATSDTGSTEAFF
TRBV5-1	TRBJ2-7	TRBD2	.	TGCGCCAGCAGCAAGTCCGGGGGGTACGAGCAGTACTTC	CASSKSGGYEQYF
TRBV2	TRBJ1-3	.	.	TGTGCCAGCAGTGTCGGCAGGGCGTACACCATATATTTT	CASSVGRAYTIYF
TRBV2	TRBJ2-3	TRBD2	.	TGTGCCAGCATGTCAGCGGGGGCCTTAGATACGCAGTATTTT	CASMSAGALDTQYF
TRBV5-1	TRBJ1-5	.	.	TGCGCCAGCAGCTTGGACGGACAGATCAATCAGCCCCAGCATTTT	CASSLDGQINQPQHF
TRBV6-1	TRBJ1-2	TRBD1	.	TGTGCCAGCAGTGAATGGAGGACAGGGGGCTCTGGCTACACCTTC	CASSEWRTGGSGYTF
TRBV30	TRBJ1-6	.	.	TGTGCCTGGAGTGTTGGGAGCTCCTATAATTCACCCCTCCACTTT	CAWSVGSSYNSPLHF
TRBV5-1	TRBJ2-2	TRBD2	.	TGCGCCAGCAGCTCCCTACTAGCGGGGGGGCGTGGCGGGGAGCTGTTTTTT	CASSSLLAGGRGGELFF